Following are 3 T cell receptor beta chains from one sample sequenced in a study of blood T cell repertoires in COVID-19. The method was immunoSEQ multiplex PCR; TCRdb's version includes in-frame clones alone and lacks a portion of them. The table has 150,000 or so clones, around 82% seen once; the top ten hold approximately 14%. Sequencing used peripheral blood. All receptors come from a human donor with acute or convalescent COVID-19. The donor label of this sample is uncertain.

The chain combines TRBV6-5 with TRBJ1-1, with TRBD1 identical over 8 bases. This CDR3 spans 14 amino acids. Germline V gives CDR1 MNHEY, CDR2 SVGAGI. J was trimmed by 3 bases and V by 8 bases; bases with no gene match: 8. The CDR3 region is CASGRQGRHTEAFF. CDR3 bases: TGTGCCAGCGGTAGACAGGGGCGGCACACTGAAGCTTTCTTT.

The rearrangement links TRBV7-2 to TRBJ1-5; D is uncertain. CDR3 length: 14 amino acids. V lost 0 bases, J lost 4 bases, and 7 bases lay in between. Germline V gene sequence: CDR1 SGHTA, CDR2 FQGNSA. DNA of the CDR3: TGTGCCAGCAGCTTAGCCGCGGGAAATCAGCCCCAGCATTTT. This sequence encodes CASSLAAGNQPQHF.

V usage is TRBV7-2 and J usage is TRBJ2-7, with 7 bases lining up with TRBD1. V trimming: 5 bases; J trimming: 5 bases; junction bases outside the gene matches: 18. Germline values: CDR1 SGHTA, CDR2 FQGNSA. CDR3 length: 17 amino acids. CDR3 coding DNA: TGTGCCAGCAGCAGATTCCCCGGGACAGCCTCCGGGGACGAGCAGTACTTC. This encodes CASSRFPGTASGDEQYF.